Presented here are 29 T cell receptor beta chains from one specimen sequenced in a study of T cell repertoires in cytomegalovirus infection. TCRdb itself ran the reads through MiXCR, one entry per CDR3 protein. The table lists roughly 120,000 distinct CDR3 sequences, roughly 32% of them singletons. These receptors have no known antigen. The sequenced sample was CD8+ T cells from cultured PBMCs, obtained from culture after CMV antigen stimulation. All receptors derive from a human donor in good health (CMV status not recorded). Some clones in this sample may be carry-over from other donors' samples.

This clonotype came up a few times. This rearrangement joins TRBV12-3 or TRBV12-4 to TRBJ2-7; D is possibly TRBD1 (6 bases). The CDR3 runs to 12 residues. Trimming shortened V by 6 bases and J by 6 bases, and 12 bases separated the two germline ends. This chain's CDR3 is CASRKAGVEQYF. CDR3 sequence (DNA): TGTGCCAGCAGAAAGGCAGGGGTCGAGCAGTACTTC.

There are many counts of this clonotype. The gene calls are TRBV4-3 and TRBJ2-6; D unclear. The germline V and J ends were trimmed by 1 base and 4 bases, with 8 bases remaining between them. Germline values: CDR1 LGHNA, CDR2 YSLEER. The CDR3 is 15 residues long. The CDR3 DNA is TGCGCCAGCAGCCAAGCCACTGGGGGGGCCAACGTCCTGACTTTC. Amino acid sequence: CASSQATGGANVLTF.

The V and J genes are TRBV6-5 and TRBJ1-6; D unclear. V was shortened by 1 base and J by 2 bases, with 12 bases between the two germline ends. The CDR3 has 17 residues. The germline gives CDR1 MNHEY, CDR2 SVGAGI. The CDR3 coding sequence is TGTGCCAGCAGTTACTACACGTCGCGGCCCTATAATTCACCCCTCCACTTT. Its protein product is CASSYYTSRPYNSPLHF.

Here the CDR3 DNA reads TGTGCCAGCAGCCAGAAGACAGGGTCCTATAATTCACCCCTCCACTTT. This sequence encodes CASSQKTGSYNSPLHF. The J gene is TRBJ1-6, the V gene TRBV7-6, with 7 bases matching TRBD1. CDR1 and CDR2 from the germline V gene are SGHVS and FNYEAQ. J gave up 1 base and V 5 bases, and 5 bases lay outside the gene matches. This CDR3 has 16 residues.

The chain recombines TRBV7-2 with TRBJ1-4; D is perhaps TRBD1 (5 bases). Between the trimmed V and J ends, which lost 1 base and 8 bases, there was a span of 8 bases. The CDR3 has 13 residues. CDR1 is SGHTA and CDR2 is FQGNSA in the germline V gene. The CDR3 here is CASSLGGAEKLFF. CDR3 nucleotide sequence: TGTGCCAGCAGCTTAGGAGGGGCGGAAAAACTGTTTTTT.

The rearrangement links TRBV6-1 to TRBJ2-2; 8 nucleotides align to TRBD1. The ends lost 5 bases at V and 6 bases at J; junction bases unmatched: 8. Germline loops: CDR1 MNHNS, CDR2 SASEGT. There are 15 residues in the CDR3. CDR3 sequence: CASSSTGGFAGELFF. DNA of the CDR3: TGTGCCAGCAGTTCTACAGGGGGATTCGCCGGGGAGCTGTTTTTT.

This clonotype showed up many times. The chain joins TRBV6-1 to TRBJ1-5; D gene uncertain. V lost 5 bases to trimming and J lost 2 bases, with 13 bases between them. CDR3 length: 15 residues. From germline, CDR1 is MNHNS and CDR2 SASEGT. The CDR3 sequence is CASSTRRRGNQPQHF. CDR3 bases: TGTGCCAGCAGTACGAGACGGAGGGGCAATCAGCCCCAGCATTTT.

This clonotype was counted a few times. This rearrangement joins TRBV7-2 to TRBJ2-7, with D perhaps assigned TRBD1 or TRBD2 (5 bases each). Germline assignment: CDR1 SGHTA and CDR2 FQGNSA. The CDR3 has 15 amino acids. The V end was cut by 4 bases, the J end by 6 bases, with 19 bases between. The CDR3 here is CASSSLPGPSLEQYF. The CDR3 nucleotides are TGTGCCAGCAGCTCGCTACCGGGACCCAGCCTCGAGCAGTACTTC.

This clonotype has just a few counts. This rearrangement joins TRBV20-1 to TRBJ2-5, with a possible D match to TRBD2 (7 bases). The ends were cut back, 2 bases at V and 2 bases at J, with 9 bases in the middle. Germline values: CDR1 DFQATT, CDR2 SNEGSKA (reference sequence). The CDR3 has 13 amino acids. CDR3 in DNA: TGCAGTGCTAGAAGGGGGGGACAAGAGACCCAGTACTTC. Its protein product is CSARRGGQETQYF.

This clonotype was seen a few times. The CDR3 protein is CASSPTPADEYNEQFF. The CDR3 coding sequence is TGTGCCAGCAGCCCTACCCCAGCGGATGAATACAATGAGCAGTTCTTC. This sequence joins TRBV9 and TRBJ2-1; D is perhaps TRBD2 (5 bases). The CDR3 runs 16 residues. V gave up 4 bases and J gave up 4 bases, with 18 bases separating them. Per the germline V gene, CDR1 is SGDLS and CDR2 is YYNGEE. Filled out from reference TRBV9 and TRBJ2-1, the complete variable domain reads DSGVTQTPKHLITATGQRVTLRCSPRSGDLSVYWYQQSLDQGLQFLIQYYNGEERAKGNILERFSAQQFPDLHSELNLSSLELGDSALYFCASSPTPADEYNEQFFGPGTRLTVL.

V gene TRBV12-3 or TRBV12-4 combines with J gene TRBJ2-3; D may be TRBD2 (6 bases). V lost 2 bases, J lost 6 bases, and 15 bases lay in between. The CDR3 contains 15 residues. The CDR3 spells CASSLPTSGLDTQYF. CDR3 DNA sequence: TGTGCCAGCAGTTTACCAACCAGCGGGCTGGATACGCAGTATTTT.

The chain links TRBV6-2 or TRBV6-3 to TRBJ1-6, with a tentative D call TRBD1 (5 bases). V was clipped by 9 bases and J by 7 bases, with 16 bases between them. The CDR3 spans 14 residues. Germline values: CDR1 MNHEY, CDR2 SVGEGT. The CDR3, as DNA: TGTGCCAGTTCCATCGAGACAGAAAATTCACCCCTCCACTTT. This gives the protein CASSIETENSPLHF.

This clonotype has ten or more counts. J is TRBJ1-6 and V is TRBV10-3, with 8 bases lining up with TRBD1. Per germline, CDR1 ENHRY and CDR2 SYGVKD. The V gene end was trimmed by 2 bases and the J gene end by 8 bases; junction bases not matched to a gene: 5. The CDR3 runs 15 residues. This CDR3 reads CAISETETGDSPLHF. CDR3 sequence (DNA): TGTGCCATCAGTGAGACGGAGACAGGGGATTCACCCCTCCACTTT.

The V gene is TRBV6-5, the J gene TRBJ1-4; 11 bases line up with TRBD1. Germline values: CDR1 MNHEY, CDR2 SVGAGI. After removal of 2 bases from V and 4 bases from J, the junction contained 27 bases not matched to a gene. The CDR3 runs to 24 residues. The CDR3 bases are TGTGCCAGCAGTTACGACGGACAGGGGGCACTCCGACCTATCCTTCGCGCCTTTAATGAAAAACTGTTTTTT. Translating gives CASSYDGQGALRPILRAFNEKLFF.

V is TRBV19 and J is TRBJ1-5; 8 bases map to TRBD1. V trimming: 1 base; J trimming: 8 bases; junction bases outside the gene matches: 4. There are 14 residues in the CDR3. Germline-derived CDR1 and CDR2 are LNHDA and SQIVND (reference sequence). The CDR3 DNA sequence: TGTGCCAGTAGTATAGGGTACAGGGGGGAGCCCCAGCATTTT. Its translation: CASSIGYRGEPQHF.

The rearrangement uses TRBV6-5 and TRBJ2-1; 11 bases fit TRBD2. The CDR3 runs to 15 residues. The V and J ends lost 5 bases and 7 bases, in that order; junction bases with no gene match: 7. The germline V gene encodes CDR1 MNHEY and CDR2 SVGAGI. CDR3 sequence reads: CASSGVAGGRNEQFF. The CDR3 DNA reads as TGTGCCAGCAGTGGGGTAGCGGGGGGGCGGAATGAGCAGTTCTTC.

The V call is TRBV18, the J call TRBJ2-1; 11 positions match TRBD2. Germline V gene sequence: CDR1 KGHSH, CDR2 LQKENI. This CDR3 contains 19 residues. After removal of 3 bases from V and 2 bases from J, the junction contained 12 bases not matched to a gene. The CDR3 bases are TGTGCCAGCTCACCTTTTGCTAGCGGGGGGCCCAGGGCCTACAATGAGCAGTTCTTC. Residues: CASSPFASGGPRAYNEQFF. Drawing the rest from reference TRBV18 and TRBJ2-1, the complete variable domain is NAGVMQNPRHLVRRRGQEARLRCSPMKGHSHVYWYRQLPEEGLKFMVYLQKENIIDESGMPKERFSAEFPKEGPSILRIQQVVRGDSAAYFCASSPFASGGPRAYNEQFFGPGTRLTVL.

The chain couples TRBV4-2 to TRBJ1-6; the D gene is possibly TRBD1 (5 bases). CDR3 length: 14 amino acids. Germline V gene lookup returns CDR1 LGHNA and CDR2 YNFKEQ. The ends were cut back, 0 bases at V and 10 bases at J, with 10 bases in the middle. The CDR3 DNA is TGTGCCAGCAGCCAAGATTCGACAGTGTCACCCCTCCACTTT. Translated: CASSQDSTVSPLHF.

The gene calls are TRBV4-1 and TRBJ1-6, with a weak D call TRBD1 (5 bases). Trimming took 0 bases from V and 10 from J, leaving 13 bases between them. The germline gives CDR1 MGHRA, CDR2 YSYEKL. CDR3 size: 15 residues. Written as DNA, the CDR3 is TGCGCCAGCAGCCAAGATATAGCAGGGAAATCACCCCTCCACTTT. Residues: CASSQDIAGKSPLHF.

The chain is built from TRBV2 and TRBJ2-2; no firm D call. V was clipped by 0 bases and J by 0 bases, with 8 bases between them. Germline V gene data show CDR1 as SNHLY and CDR2 as FYNNEI. The CDR3 is made up of 16 amino acids. The DNA for the CDR3 is TGTGCCAGCAGTGAAGCCGCGACGGCGAACACCGGGGAGCTGTTTTTT. Its protein product is CASSEAATANTGELFF.

The sample holds a few counts of this clonotype. This chain connects TRBV29-1 to TRBJ2-1; 8 bases match TRBD1. CDR1 SQVTM and CDR2 ANQGSEA come from the germline V gene. V was clipped by 4 bases and J by 4 bases; unmatched bases: 3. This CDR3 has 13 amino acids. Here the CDR3 reads CSVGGTGYNEQFF. The CDR3 DNA is TGCAGCGTTGGCGGGACAGGTTACAATGAGCAGTTCTTC.

This clonotype was seen only a few times. This chain joins TRBV4-1 and TRBJ2-1; 10 bases match TRBD2. CDR1 is MGHRA and CDR2 is YSYEKL in the germline V gene. The CDR3 sequence is 17 residues long. Losses at the gene ends were 2 bases for V and 5 bases for J; bases not matched to a gene: 9. The CDR3 region is CASSQIAGGRPDNEQFF. The CDR3 nucleotides are TGCGCCAGCAGCCAAATAGCGGGGGGACGTCCGGACAATGAGCAGTTCTTC.

The chain employs TRBV5-1 and TRBJ1-1; the match to TRBD1 covers 11 bases. Trimming cost V 3 bases and J 3 bases; bases outside gene matches: 4. Looked up from germline, CDR1 is SGHRS and CDR2 is YFSETQ. This CDR3 is 15 amino acids long. CDR3 in DNA: TGCGCCAGCAGCTCCCCGGACAGGGGGCACACTGAAGCTTTCTTT. Protein: CASSSPDRGHTEAFF.

This clonotype was counted only a few times. The chain has TRBV12-3 or TRBV12-4 and TRBJ1-2; TRBD1 agrees at 9 bases. The ends lost 3 bases at V and 2 bases at J; junction bases unmatched: 1. CDR3 length equals 14 residues. CDR3 bases: TGTGCCAGCAGTTTCGGGACAGGGAACTATGGCTACACCTTC. Residues: CASSFGTGNYGYTF.

The chain recombines TRBV4-1 with TRBJ2-7, with D uncertain. The V and J ends lost 5 bases and 3 bases respectively, with 23 bases between them. The CDR3 runs 17 residues. In germline, CDR1 is MGHRA, CDR2 YSYEKL. The CDR3 nucleotides are TGCGCCAGCAGCTGGAACCCCAGTAGCCCGGTCGGCTACGAGCAGTACTTC. Its translation: CASSWNPSSPVGYEQYF.

This clonotype was seen more than once but under ten times. The genes are TRBV7-8 and TRBJ1-4; 8 positions agree with TRBD1. V lost 4 bases and J lost 5; bases outside the gene matches: 6. The CDR3 covers 15 residues. From germline, CDR1 is SGHVS and CDR2 FQNEAQ. The CDR3 here is CASSSPGQENEKLFF. CDR3 sequence (DNA): TGTGCCAGCAGCTCTCCGGGACAGGAGAATGAAAAACTGTTTTTT.

This clonotype was seen a handful of times. The chain combines TRBV7-2 with TRBJ1-6; 7 bases agree with TRBD1. The CDR3 sequence is 17 residues long. V trimming: 5 bases; J trimming: 0 bases; junction bases outside the gene matches: 7. Germline V gene data show CDR1 as SGHTA and CDR2 as FQGNSA. CDR3 coding DNA: TGTGCCAGCAGCCCGGGGACAGAACTCTCCTATAATTCACCCCTCCACTTT. This gives the protein CASSPGTELSYNSPLHF.

The CDR3: CASSFTGQGAEAFF. The CDR3 DNA reads as TGTGCCAGCAGTTTCACGGGACAGGGTGCTGAAGCTTTCTTT. This rearrangement joins TRBV27 to TRBJ1-1, with TRBD1 matching 9 bases. CDR1 is MNHEY and CDR2 is SMNVEV in the germline V gene (reference sequence). V was pared by 3 bases and J by 6 bases, with 5 bases of the junction left unmatched. The CDR3 runs 14 residues.

This clonotype was observed a handful of times. CDR3 nucleotides: TGTGCCACCAGCAGAGATTTGGGGACTACCTACGAGCAGTACTTC. Translation gives CATSRDLGTTYEQYF. This rearrangement joins TRBV15 to TRBJ2-7, with TRBD2 matching over 7 bases. Germline CDR1 reads LNHNV; CDR2 reads YYDKDF (reference sequence). The CDR3 consists of 15 residues. V shed 0 bases, J shed 2 bases, and the junction held 4 bases outside the gene matches.